This is a list of T cell receptor beta chains from one sample in a study of T cell responses to AZD1222 COVID-19 vaccine. Measured with immunoSEQ multiplex PCR; TCRdb has only the in-frame clones, and not every one. The sample contains about 72,000 clones, 87% of which appear only once. This specimen consisted of peripheral blood, obtained on day 0 of AZD1222 vaccination. These TCRs come from an adult in good health. CDR3s include the opening cysteine and the closing phenylalanine or tryptophan. Each record gives: V gene, D gene, J gene, clone size, CDR3 protein, CDR3 DNA. D genes are given only for firm matches. Size is omitted from some rows. Given values are once, few, many or a class for expanded clones.

v_call: TRBV19; d_call: TRBD2; j_call: TRBJ2-7; clone_size: once; cdr3_aa: CATSPPGGPYEQYF; cdr3_nt: TGTGCCACGTCCCCCCCGGGGGGGCCCTACGAGCAGTACTTC
v_call: TRBV7-2; d_call: .; j_call: TRBJ2-2; clone_size: .; cdr3_aa: CASSSQWQSGELFF; cdr3_nt: TGTGCCAGCAGCTCTCAATGGCAGAGCGGGGAGCTGTTTTTT
v_call: TRBV27; d_call: .; j_call: TRBJ2-5; clone_size: .; cdr3_aa: CASRSTVTETQYF; cdr3_nt: TGTGCCAGCAGGTCGACAGTAACAGAGACCCAGTACTTC
v_call: TRBV20-1; d_call: .; j_call: TRBJ1-2; clone_size: .; cdr3_aa: CSASPHGYTF; cdr3_nt: TGCAGTGCTAGTCCTCATGGCTACACCTTC
v_call: TRBV18; d_call: TRBD1; j_call: TRBJ1-1; clone_size: .; cdr3_aa: CASSPTGGRITEAFF; cdr3_nt: TGTGCCAGCTCACCTACAGGGGGCAGAATCACTGAAGCTTTCTTT
v_call: TRBV14; d_call: TRBD2; j_call: TRBJ2-5; clone_size: .; cdr3_aa: CASSQTSGSVSQYF; cdr3_nt: TGTGCCAGCAGCCAAACTAGCGGTTCTGTGTCCCAGTACTTC
v_call: TRBV28; d_call: .; j_call: TRBJ2-3; clone_size: .; cdr3_aa: CASTVDGTDTQYF; cdr3_nt: TGTGCCAGCACCGTGGATGGCACAGATACGCAGTATTTT
v_call: TRBV6-6; d_call: .; j_call: TRBJ2-5; clone_size: .; cdr3_aa: CASMGDATSRLRTQYF; cdr3_nt: TGTGCCAGCATGGGTGACGCGACCTCAAGATTGCGGACCCAGTACTTC
v_call: TRBV6-5; d_call: .; j_call: TRBJ1-5; clone_size: few; cdr3_aa: CASSPRQGNQPQHF; cdr3_nt: TGTGCCAGCAGTCCGCGGCAGGGCAATCAGCCCCAGCATTTT
v_call: TRBV5-1; d_call: .; j_call: TRBJ1-1; clone_size: .; cdr3_aa: CASSRRGNAEAFF; cdr3_nt: TGCGCCAGCAGCCGGAGGGGTAACGCTGAAGCTTTCTTT
v_call: TRBV30; d_call: TRBD1; j_call: TRBJ1-6; clone_size: .; cdr3_aa: CAWSRGTSPLHF; cdr3_nt: TGTGCCTGGAGCAGGGGGACTTCACCCCTCCACTTT
v_call: TRBV6-1; d_call: .; j_call: TRBJ2-7; clone_size: .; cdr3_aa: CASSEGYSGSYEQYF; cdr3_nt: TGTGCCAGCAGTGAAGGCTACAGCGGCTCCTACGAGCAGTACTTC
v_call: TRBV5-1; d_call: .; j_call: TRBJ2-1; clone_size: .; cdr3_aa: CASSSGAGSSYNEQFF; cdr3_nt: TGCGCCAGCAGCTCTGGGGCAGGGAGCTCCTACAATGAGCAGTTCTTC
v_call: TRBV6-6; d_call: .; j_call: TRBJ1-3; clone_size: .; cdr3_aa: CASRPTAFSGNTIYF; cdr3_nt: TGTGCCAGCAGACCTACAGCCTTCTCTGGAAACACCATATATTTT
v_call: TRBV7-9; d_call: .; j_call: TRBJ2-5; clone_size: .; cdr3_aa: CASSNGRQAGRETQYF; cdr3_nt: TGTGCCAGCAGCAACGGGAGACAGGCGGGTCGGGAGACCCAGTACTTC
v_call: TRBV5-4; d_call: TRBD1; j_call: TRBJ1-3; clone_size: .; cdr3_aa: CASSSRQGPSSGNTIYF; cdr3_nt: TGTGCCAGCAGCTCGCGACAGGGACCTAGCTCTGGAAACACCATATATTTT
v_call: TRBV6-2/TRBV6-3; d_call: .; j_call: TRBJ2-3; clone_size: .; cdr3_aa: CASSFQVADTQYF; cdr3_nt: TGTGCCAGCAGTTTCCAGGTCGCAGATACGCAGTATTTT
v_call: TRBV5-8; d_call: TRBD1; j_call: TRBJ1-2; clone_size: .; cdr3_aa: CASSFPEGARGNYGYTF; cdr3_nt: TGTGCCAGCAGCTTTCCCGAGGGGGCGCGGGGCAACTATGGCTACACCTTC
v_call: TRBV4-3; d_call: .; j_call: TRBJ1-2; clone_size: once; cdr3_aa: CASSQDSTDTYYGYTF; cdr3_nt: TGCGCCAGCAGCCAAGATAGCACAGATACCTACTATGGCTACACCTTC
v_call: TRBV5-6; d_call: .; j_call: TRBJ1-6; clone_size: once; cdr3_aa: CASSSSPTGTSPLHF; cdr3_nt: TGTGCCAGCAGTTCATCCCCGACAGGTACCTCACCCCTCCACTTT
v_call: TRBV6-2/TRBV6-3; d_call: TRBD2; j_call: TRBJ2-7; clone_size: medium-sized; cdr3_aa: CASSETSGGPYEQYF; cdr3_nt: TGTGCCAGCAGTGAGACTAGCGGGGGGCCCTACGAGCAGTACTTC
v_call: TRBV30; d_call: TRBD1; j_call: TRBJ2-7; clone_size: once; cdr3_aa: CAWSKQGLGEQYF; cdr3_nt: TGTGCCTGGAGCAAACAGGGGCTAGGCGAGCAGTACTTC
v_call: TRBV28; d_call: TRBD1; j_call: TRBJ1-5; clone_size: .; cdr3_aa: CASSPRQGRSNQPQHF; cdr3_nt: TGTGCCAGCAGTCCAAGACAGGGAAGGAGCAATCAGCCCCAGCATTTT
v_call: TRBV5-1; d_call: .; j_call: TRBJ2-3; clone_size: .; cdr3_aa: CASSLDDFSGAQYF; cdr3_nt: TGCGCCAGCAGCTTGGATGACTTCTCTGGTGCGCAGTATTTT
v_call: TRBV7-7; d_call: TRBD2; j_call: TRBJ2-7; clone_size: .; cdr3_aa: CASSQGTSGSYEQYF; cdr3_nt: TGTGCCAGCAGCCAAGGGACTAGCGGCTCCTACGAGCAGTACTTC
v_call: TRBV13; d_call: .; j_call: TRBJ2-3; clone_size: .; cdr3_aa: CASSLDGTRDDTQYF; cdr3_nt: TGTGCCAGCAGCTTAGATGGGACGAGGGACGATACGCAGTATTTT
v_call: TRBV9; d_call: .; j_call: TRBJ2-2; clone_size: .; cdr3_aa: CASSVGYGGELFF; cdr3_nt: TGTGCCAGCAGCGTGGGTTACGGCGGGGAGCTGTTTTTT
v_call: TRBV3-1/TRBV3-2; d_call: .; j_call: TRBJ2-7; clone_size: .; cdr3_aa: CASWGEYEQYF; cdr3_nt: TGTGCCAGCTGGGGAGAGTACGAGCAGTACTTC
v_call: TRBV6-5; d_call: TRBD1; j_call: TRBJ1-5; clone_size: once; cdr3_aa: CATQGGVNQPQHF; cdr3_nt: TGTGCCACCCAGGGGGGCGTAAATCAGCCCCAGCATTTT
v_call: TRBV28; d_call: .; j_call: TRBJ2-3; clone_size: .; cdr3_aa: CASSLREAQGDTQYF; cdr3_nt: TGTGCCAGCAGTTTGCGAGAGGCGCAGGGAGATACGCAGTATTTT
v_call: TRBV4-1; d_call: .; j_call: TRBJ1-2; clone_size: .; cdr3_aa: CASSQDLVILSPNYGYTF; cdr3_nt: TGCGCCAGCAGCCAAGATTTGGTTATACTCAGCCCTAACTATGGCTACACCTTC
v_call: TRBV12-3/TRBV12-4; d_call: .; j_call: TRBJ1-4; clone_size: .; cdr3_aa: CASSLGEKLFF; cdr3_nt: TGTGCCAGCAGTTTGGGGGAAAAACTGTTTTTT
v_call: TRBV27; d_call: .; j_call: TRBJ1-2; clone_size: .; cdr3_aa: CASSLSHRSNYGYTF; cdr3_nt: TGTGCCAGCAGTTTATCCCACAGGAGCAACTATGGCTACACCTTC
v_call: TRBV28; d_call: TRBD1; j_call: TRBJ2-7; clone_size: .; cdr3_aa: CASTDRGEAYEQYF; cdr3_nt: TGTGCCAGCACCGACAGGGGGGAGGCCTACGAGCAGTACTTC
v_call: TRBV2; d_call: TRBD1; j_call: TRBJ1-4; clone_size: .; cdr3_aa: CASSGATGVYEKLFF; cdr3_nt: TGTGCCAGCAGTGGTGCGACAGGGGTTTATGAAAAACTGTTTTTT
v_call: TRBV5-1; d_call: .; j_call: TRBJ2-7; clone_size: .; cdr3_aa: CASSTDNYEQYF; cdr3_nt: TGCGCCAGCAGCACGGACAACTACGAGCAGTACTTC
v_call: TRBV14; d_call: TRBD1; j_call: TRBJ1-1; clone_size: .; cdr3_aa: CASSQLSGGRTEAFF; cdr3_nt: TGTGCCAGCAGCCAGCTATCAGGGGGAAGAACTGAAGCTTTCTTT
v_call: TRBV7-2; d_call: .; j_call: TRBJ2-3; clone_size: .; cdr3_aa: CASSPPVSDTQYF; cdr3_nt: TGTGCCAGCAGCCCCCCCGTCTCAGATACGCAGTATTTT
v_call: TRBV7-3; d_call: .; j_call: TRBJ2-3; clone_size: .; cdr3_aa: CASSEGTSTDTQYF; cdr3_nt: TGTGCCAGCTCCGAGGGTACAAGCACAGATACGCAGTATTTT
v_call: TRBV19; d_call: TRBD2; j_call: TRBJ2-1; clone_size: .; cdr3_aa: CASSARERGLYEQFF; cdr3_nt: TGTGCCAGTAGTGCCCGGGAGCGGGGCCTTTATGAGCAGTTCTTC